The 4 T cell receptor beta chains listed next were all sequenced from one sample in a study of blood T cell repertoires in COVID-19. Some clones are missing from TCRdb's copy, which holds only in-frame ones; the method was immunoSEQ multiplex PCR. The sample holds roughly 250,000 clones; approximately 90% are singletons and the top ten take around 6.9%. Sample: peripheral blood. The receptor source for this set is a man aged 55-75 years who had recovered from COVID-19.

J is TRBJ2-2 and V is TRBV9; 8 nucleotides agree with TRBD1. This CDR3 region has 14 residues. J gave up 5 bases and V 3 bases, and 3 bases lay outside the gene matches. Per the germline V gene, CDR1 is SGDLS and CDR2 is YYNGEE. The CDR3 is CASSETGGTGELFF. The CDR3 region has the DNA TGTGCCAGCAGCGAAACAGGGGGAACCGGGGAGCTGTTTTTT.

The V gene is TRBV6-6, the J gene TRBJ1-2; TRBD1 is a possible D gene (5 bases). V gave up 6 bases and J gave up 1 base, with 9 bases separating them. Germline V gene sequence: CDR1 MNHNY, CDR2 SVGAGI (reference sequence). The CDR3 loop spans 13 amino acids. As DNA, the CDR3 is TGTGCCAGCAGAATAGGGGTTAACTATGGCTACACCTTC. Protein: CASRIGVNYGYTF.

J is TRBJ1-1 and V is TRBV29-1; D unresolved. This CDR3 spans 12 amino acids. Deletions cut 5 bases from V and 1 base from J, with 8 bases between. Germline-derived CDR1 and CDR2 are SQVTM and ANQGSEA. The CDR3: CSVLEWNTEAFF. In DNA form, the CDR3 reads TGCAGCGTTCTGGAGTGGAACACTGAAGCTTTCTTT. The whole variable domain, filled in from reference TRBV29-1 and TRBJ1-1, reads SAVISQKPSRDICQRGTSLTIQCQVDSQVTMMFWYRQQPGQSLTLIATANQGSEATYESGFVIDKFPISRPNLTFSTLTVSNMSPEDSSIYLCSVLEWNTEAFFGQGTRLTVV.

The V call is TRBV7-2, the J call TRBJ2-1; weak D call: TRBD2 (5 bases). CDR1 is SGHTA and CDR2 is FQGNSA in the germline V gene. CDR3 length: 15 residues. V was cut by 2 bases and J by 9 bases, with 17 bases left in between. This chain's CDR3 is CASSLWLAGAAEQFF. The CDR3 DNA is TGTGCCAGCAGCTTATGGCTAGCAGGTGCGGCTGAGCAGTTCTTC.